The sample holds a few counts of the clone carrying this T cell receptor (beta chain). Its antigen is as yet unknown. This entry is derived from a study of OX40 agonist ivuxolimab in advanced cancers. The protocol was immunoSEQ multiplex PCR, while the TCRdb copy is restricted to in-frame clones and leaves out a portion. This table has 50,000 to 60,000 clones, 85% to 90% appearing once. Cycle 7 day 1, cycle 4 day 1, and baseline were the timepoints at which blood was sampled. Germline CDR1 reads SGHRS; CDR2 reads YFSETQ. Losses at the gene ends were 3 bases for V and 4 bases for J; bases not matched to a gene: 3. There are 14 residues in the CDR3. Study-wide findings and caveats: Antigen specificity remained undetermined for the expanded peripheral T cells.

The source of this sequence is an adult with an advanced solid tumor such as melanoma, head and neck, liver or kidney cancer. The chain couples TRBV5-1 to TRBJ1-5, with 8 bases matching TRBD1. The sample consisted of CD4+ or CD8+ T cells sorted from blood, taken in a trial of the OX40 agonist ivuxolimab. This CDR3 reads CASSSTGGNQPQHF. The DNA for the CDR3 is TGCGCCAGCAGCTCAACAGGGGGAAATCAGCCCCAGCATTTT.